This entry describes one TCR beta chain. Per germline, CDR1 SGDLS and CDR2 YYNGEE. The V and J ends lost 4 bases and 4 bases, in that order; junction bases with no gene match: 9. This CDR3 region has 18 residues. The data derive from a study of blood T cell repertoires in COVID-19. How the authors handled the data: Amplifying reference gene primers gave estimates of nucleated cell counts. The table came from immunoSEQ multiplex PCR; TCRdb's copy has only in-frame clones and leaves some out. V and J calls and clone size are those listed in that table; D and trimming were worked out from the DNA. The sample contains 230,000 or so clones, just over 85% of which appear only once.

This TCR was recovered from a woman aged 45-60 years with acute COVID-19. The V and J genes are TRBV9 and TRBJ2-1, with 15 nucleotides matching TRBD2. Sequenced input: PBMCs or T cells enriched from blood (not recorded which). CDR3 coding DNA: TGTGCCAGCAGCCTACAACGGACTAGCGGGAGGGAGTACAATGAGCAGTTCTTC. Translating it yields CASSLQRTSGREYNEQFF.